One and the same sample provided the 5 T cell receptor beta chains below, sequenced in a study of metastatic and nonmetastatic thyroid tumors. Thyroid surgery took place with no prior treatment in any patient. With MiXCR, TCRdb reprocessed the PCR reads. The sample consists of 7,700 or so clones, 30% to 35% of them appearing once. Specimen: tumor tissue. These receptors all stem from a female donor with papillary thyroid cancer or a benign thyroid nodule (not recorded which). Some clones in this sample may be carry-over from other donors' samples.

V is TRBV7-2 and J is TRBJ1-2; a weak D match, TRBD1 (5 bases). Germline CDR1 reads SGHTA; CDR2 reads FQGNSA. CDR3 length: 14 residues. The V and J ends lost 5 bases and 8 bases respectively, with 18 bases between them. CDR3: CASSRIDSLGGYTF. CDR3 bases: TGTGCCAGCAGCCGGATCGACAGTCTGGGCGGCTACACCTTC.

J is TRBJ2-5 and V is TRBV2; tentatively, D is TRBD1 or TRBD2 (6 bases each). Trimming took off 7 bases at V and 4 bases at J, with 16 bases between the two ends. CDR3 length: 14 residues. Per the germline V gene, CDR1 is SNHLY and CDR2 is FYNNEI. CDR3 bases: TGTGCCAGCAAATATGGGGGGCCCATAGAGACCCAGTACTTC. This encodes CASKYGGPIETQYF.

The sample holds many counts of this clone. The CDR3 coding sequence is TGTGCCAGCAGCCTACAGTTCAACACTGAAGCTTTCTTT. Amino acid sequence: CASSLQFNTEAFF. V gene TRBV14 combines with J gene TRBJ1-1; D is unclear. CDR1 and CDR2 from the germline V gene are SGHDN and FVKESK. CDR3 length equals 13 residues. Trimming shortened V by 4 bases and J by 2 bases, and 8 bases separated the two germline ends.

By frequency in the sample, this clone is medium-sized. The chain joins TRBV28 to TRBJ1-6, with D perhaps matching TRBD1 (5 bases). Germline CDR1 and CDR2: MDHEN and SYDVKM. Trimming removed 3 bases from V and 0 bases from J, with 12 bases in between. This CDR3 region has 17 residues. CDR3 protein: CASSFPRQISYNSPLHF. The CDR3 DNA sequence: TGTGCCAGCAGTTTTCCCCGACAGATCTCCTATAATTCACCCCTCCACTTT.

The chain carries TRBV20-1 and TRBJ2-2, with 7 bases matching TRBD1. Germline trimming cut 6 bases from V and 9 bases from J; bases unmatched to any gene: 13. The CDR3 has 14 residues. Germline V gene data show CDR1 as DFQATT and CDR2 as SNEGSKA (reference sequence). The CDR3 loop is CSAYTGTATRELFF. CDR3 coding DNA: TGCAGTGCATATACCGGGACAGCGACCCGGGAGCTGTTTTTT.